This entry concerns a single TCR beta chain. This entry belongs to a study of T cell responses to AZD1222 COVID-19 vaccine. The CDR3 has 14 residues. Germline CDR1 MNHEY, CDR2 SVGAGI. V shed 2 bases and J shed 6 bases, with 14 bases lying between them. Sequencing was performed with immunoSEQ multiplex PCR; in TCRdb, only in-frame clones are kept and a portion is missing. The sample includes 100,000 to 150,000 clones, more than 70% of them seen just once. Here the sequenced sample was peripheral blood, taken on day 0 of AZD1222 vaccination. The chain has TRBV6-5 and TRBJ2-7; D gene unclear. The clonotype originates from an adult in good health. The CDR3, as DNA: TGTGCCAGCAGTTACAGTCCTAATCGAGGCGAGCAGTACTTC. Protein: CASSYSPNRGEQYF.